These 21 T cell receptor beta chains originate from one sample sequenced in a study of T cell responses to AZD1222 COVID-19 vaccine. Here immunoSEQ multiplex PCR was the method, and the copy in TCRdb shows in-frame clones only, minus some. The table shows 200,000 or so clones, with approximately 87% occurring only once. The material was peripheral blood, obtained on day 0 of MenACWY control vaccination. The source of these receptors is an adult in good health.

The V gene is TRBV20-1, the J gene TRBJ2-1, with D possibly being TRBD2 (6 bases). This CDR3 comprises 14 residues. Germline V gives CDR1 DFQATT, CDR2 SNEGSKA (reference sequence). V was shortened by 3 bases and J by 2 bases, with 11 bases between the two germline ends. CDR3 nucleotide sequence: TGCAGTGCTAGTGGGCGGGGCACCTACAATGAGCAGTTCTTC. Its protein is CSASGRGTYNEQFF.

This chain uses TRBV11-2 with TRBJ2-1; D is perhaps TRBD1 (6 bases). V was pared by 1 base and J by 0 bases, with 10 bases between. There are 16 residues in the CDR3. In germline, CDR1 is SGHAT, CDR2 FQNNGV. CDR3 residues: CASSLAQGPSYNEQFF. The DNA of the CDR3 is TGTGCCAGCAGCTTAGCACAGGGCCCCTCCTACAATGAGCAGTTCTTC.

J is TRBJ1-2 and V is TRBV28, with a possible D match to TRBD1 (5 bases). Germline lookup yields CDR1 MDHEN and CDR2 SYDVKM. The CDR3 extends over 12 amino acids. V gave up 8 bases and J gave up 3 bases, with 10 bases separating them. This CDR3 is CASQEGHYGYTF. In nucleotides, the CDR3 is TGTGCCAGCCAGGAGGGGCACTATGGCTACACCTTC.

The chain couples TRBV29-1 to TRBJ2-4, with 9 nucleotides matching TRBD1. Germline CDR1 is SQVTM and CDR2 is ANQGSEA. CDR3 size: 16 residues. V shed 4 bases, J shed 2 bases, and the junction held 9 bases outside the gene matches. CDR3: CSVVGDRGTPKNIQYF. The CDR3 bases are TGCAGCGTTGTAGGTGACAGGGGGACTCCCAAAAACATTCAGTACTTC.

The V call is TRBV5-5, the J call TRBJ2-5; D perhaps matches TRBD1 (6 bases). Germline V gene sequence: CDR1 SGHKS, CDR2 YYEKEE (reference sequence). CDR3 length equals 15 residues. V shed 6 bases and J shed 0 bases, with 15 bases lying between them. CDR3 sequence: CASTPTGGHQETQYF. The CDR3 DNA sequence: TGTGCCAGCACCCCGACTGGGGGCCACCAAGAGACCCAGTACTTC.

V is TRBV5-1 and J is TRBJ2-2; 11 bases map to TRBD2. Per the germline V gene, CDR1 is SGHRS and CDR2 is YFSETQ. The CDR3 totals 17 residues. J was trimmed by 5 bases and V by 1 base; bases with no gene match: 7. The CDR3 nucleotides read TGCGCCAGCAGCTTGACGGGACTAGCGGATCTGACCGGGGAGCTGTTTTTT. This encodes CASSLTGLADLTGELFF.

This clone was seen only once. V and J are TRBV30 and TRBJ2-2; 11 bases line up with TRBD1. The junction had 3 bases not matched to a gene; V was cut back by 4 bases and J by 5 bases. CDR3 size: 14 residues. CDR1 is GTSNPN and CDR2 is SVGIG in the germline V gene (reference sequence). The CDR3 here is CAWTDRGQTGELFF. The DNA for the CDR3 is TGTGCCTGGACGGACAGGGGGCAGACCGGGGAGCTGTTTTTT.

The gene calls are TRBV19 and TRBJ2-1, with 8 bases identical to TRBD2. The junction had 3 bases not matched to a gene; V was cut back by 3 bases and J by 8 bases. This CDR3 has 13 residues. CDR1 is LNHDA and CDR2 is SQIVND in the germline V gene (reference sequence). CDR3 nucleotides: TGTGCCAGTAGTATCGGGGGGGGCGATGAGCAGTTCTTC. The encoded protein is CASSIGGGDEQFF.

The V call is TRBV5-6, the J call TRBJ2-7; unclear D gene. Trimming took off 4 bases at V and 2 bases at J, with 7 bases between the two ends. The CDR3 sequence is 12 residues long. In germline, CDR1 is SGHDT, CDR2 YYEEEE. The CDR3 reads CASSDDTYEQYF. CDR3 coding DNA: TGTGCCAGCAGCGACGACACCTACGAGCAGTACTTC.

V gene TRBV30 combines with J gene TRBJ1-2; D is uncertain. The CDR3 sequence is 14 residues long. Germline lookup yields CDR1 GTSNPN and CDR2 SVGIG (reference sequence). V dropped 0 bases and J dropped 0 bases, with 8 bases sitting between them. CDR3 sequence: CAWSVGRTNYGYTF. CDR3 sequence (DNA): TGTGCCTGGAGTGTTGGACGGACTAACTATGGCTACACCTTC.

V and J are TRBV6-2 or TRBV6-3 and TRBJ2-2; 7 nucleotides line up with TRBD1. In germline, CDR1 is MNHEY, CDR2 SVGEGT. After removal of 6 bases from V and 4 bases from J, the junction contained 11 bases not matched to a gene. CDR3 size: 16 residues. This CDR3 is CASSPSGQSVTGELFF. CDR3 coding DNA: TGTGCCAGCAGCCCCTCGGGACAGTCGGTCACCGGGGAGCTGTTTTTT.

The chain joins TRBV27 to TRBJ2-5; the D is unclear. V was pared by 2 bases and J by 5 bases, with 15 bases between. Germline lookup yields CDR1 MNHEY and CDR2 SMNVEV (reference sequence). The CDR3 is 15 amino acids. CDR3 in amino acids: CASSLGYGFGETQYF. Here the CDR3 DNA reads TGTGCCAGCAGTTTAGGATATGGGTTTGGGGAGACCCAGTACTTC.

The chain is built from TRBV6-5 and TRBJ1-2, with TRBD1 as a possible D gene (6 bases). V was trimmed by 9 bases and J by 2 bases, leaving 13 bases between them. The germline gives CDR1 MNHEY, CDR2 SVGAGI. CDR3 length: 13 residues. Here the CDR3 reads CASDDRWNYGYTF. Here the CDR3 DNA reads TGTGCCAGTGACGACAGGTGGAACTATGGCTACACCTTC.

The chain employs TRBV4-2 and TRBJ2-7; 7 bases are a match to TRBD2. J gave up 8 bases and V 1 base, and 5 bases lay outside the gene matches. The CDR3 consists of 13 residues. Germline-derived CDR1 and CDR2 are LGHNA and YNFKEQ. CDR3 sequence (DNA): TGTGCCAGCAGCCAAGGGATAGGGACTAAGCAGTACTTC. Amino acids: CASSQGIGTKQYF.

The rearrangement uses TRBV3-1 (or the pseudogene TRBV3-2) and TRBJ2-6, with D hard to call. The CDR3 runs 14 residues. V gave up 3 bases and J gave up 0 bases, with 3 bases separating them. Per germline, CDR1 LGHDT and CDR2 YNNKEL (reference sequence). CDR3: CASSQASGANVLTF. The CDR3 DNA reads TGTGCCAGCAGCCAGGCCTCTGGGGCCAACGTCCTGACTTTC.

The chain is built from TRBV5-4 and TRBJ2-5, with D uncertain. The CDR3 contains 13 residues. Germline V lookup: CDR1 SGHNT, CDR2 YYREEE (reference sequence). V gave up 2 bases and J gave up 5 bases, with 10 bases separating them. CDR3 bases: TGTGCCAGCAGCTTAGAAGTGACGGAGACCCAGTACTTC. Its protein product is CASSLEVTETQYF.

The DNA of the CDR3 is TGTGCCAGCAGCGTAGGCACAGGTGACTCCTACGAGCAGTACTTC. Translation: CASSVGTGDSYEQYF. This chain joins TRBV9 and TRBJ2-7, with a possible D match to TRBD1 (5 bases). The CDR3 runs 15 residues. V was pared by 0 bases and J by 0 bases, with 10 bases between. The V gene's germline CDR1 is SGDLS and CDR2 YYNGEE.

The chain couples TRBV27 to TRBJ2-5, with 11 nucleotides matching TRBD2. CDR3 size: 16 residues. The germline V gene has CDR1 MNHEY and CDR2 SMNVEV (reference sequence). V lost 6 bases and J lost 2; bases outside the gene matches: 8. The CDR3 bases are TGTGCCAGCAGCAGCATAGCGGGGGGGCTTCAAGAGACCCAGTACTTC. This translates into CASSSIAGGLQETQYF.

V gene TRBV4-3 combines with J gene TRBJ1-2; 12 nucleotides align to TRBD1. This CDR3 is 14 amino acids long. Unmatched junction bases numbered 7, after V lost 4 bases and J lost 10 bases. CDR1 LGHNA and CDR2 YSLEER come from the germline V gene. This CDR3 is CASSPTGTGGIYTF. The CDR3 nucleotides read TGCGCCAGCAGCCCCACCGGGACAGGGGGCATCTACACCTTC.

This chain links TRBV12-3 or TRBV12-4 with TRBJ2-2; D not certain. This CDR3 has 13 residues. Trimming pared 8 bases from V and 1 base from J, leaving 8 bases between. CDR3 nucleotides: TGTGCCAGCTTTTACGGGAACACCGGGGAGCTGTTTTTT. This gives the protein CASFYGNTGELFF.

CDR3 sequence: CASTGRQRAFF. CDR3 nucleotides: TGTGCCAGCACCGGTAGGCAGAGGGCTTTCTTT. This sequence joins TRBV25-1 and TRBJ1-1, with D uncertain. V was clipped by 7 bases and J by 11 bases, with 14 bases between them. The CDR3 loop spans 11 amino acids. Per germline, CDR1 MGHDK and CDR2 SYGVNS.